Listed below are T cell receptor beta chains from one sample, sequenced in a study of T-cell memory formation after mild COVID-19. A single record per CDR3 protein comes from TCRdb applying MiXCR to the 5' RACE reads. The table records around 500,000 distinct CDR3 sequences, 18% of them present only once. The sample was PBMCs or a T cell subset sorted from them (not recorded which). Every receptor here comes from an adult woman who had mild COVID-19 (a few samples of this study predate the infection). Cell type and time point are not known. The CDR3 runs from the conserved cysteine through the conserved F or W. The D gene is left open where the match is weak. Size tells how often a clone was seen (once, few, many) or the class of an expanded clone, and some rows leave it out.

d_call	v_call	clone_size	j_call	cdr3_aa	cdr3_nt
.	TRBV4-1	.	TRBJ2-7	CASSPEAGAYEQYF	TGCGCCAGCAGCCCCGAGGCAGGGGCCTACGAGCAGTACTTC
.	TRBV7-8	.	TRBJ2-7	CASSFFLRRRDLYEQYF	TGTGCCAGCAGCTTTTTTCTCCGAAGACGGGACCTCTACGAGCAGTACTTC
.	TRBV6-6	many	TRBJ2-3	CASSKAIGPDTQYF	TGTGCCAGCAGTAAGGCGATTGGACCAGATACGCAGTATTTT
.	TRBV19	.	TRBJ2-6	CASSIVGANVLTF	TGTGCCAGTAGTATAGTTGGGGCCAACGTCCTGACTTTC
.	TRBV6-5	.	TRBJ2-7	CASSYSGDVYEQYF	TGTGCCAGCAGTTACTCTGGGGATGTATACGAGCAGTACTTC
.	TRBV12-3/TRBV12-4	few	TRBJ1-1	CASSLGAKGSYEPTEAFF	TGTGCCAGCAGTTTAGGGGCTAAAGGGAGTTATGAACCCACTGAAGCTTTCTTT
.	TRBV18	few	TRBJ2-7	CASSTRRVMDEQYF	TGTGCCAGCTCCACCAGGAGGGTTATGGACGAGCAGTACTTC
.	TRBV25-1	.	TRBJ1-1	CASSEQTGFEAFF	TGTGCCAGCAGTGAACAAACAGGGTTTGAAGCTTTCTTT
TRBD2	TRBV20-1	.	TRBJ2-3	CSASLREGGTDTQYF	TGCAGTGCTAGTCTGCGGGAGGGGGGCACAGATACGCAGTATTTT
TRBD2	TRBV6-2/TRBV6-3	.	TRBJ2-3	CASSSLRLAGQIVDTQYF	TGTGCCAGCAGTTCGCTCCGACTAGCGGGTCAAATCGTGGATACGCAGTATTTT
.	TRBV9	.	TRBJ1-1	CASSAQGTNTEAFF	TGTGCCAGCAGCGCACAAGGGACGAACACTGAAGCTTTCTTT
.	TRBV9	.	TRBJ2-5	CASSVGLVGTIQETQYF	TGTGCCAGCAGCGTAGGGCTAGTGGGTACTATCCAAGAGACCCAGTACTTC
.	TRBV5-4	.	TRBJ2-2	CASSYVWPKDTGELFF	TGTGCCAGCAGCTACGTTTGGCCGAAGGACACCGGGGAGCTGTTTTTT
TRBD1	TRBV2	.	TRBJ2-7	CASHRDRGTYEQYF	TGTGCCAGCCACCGGGACAGGGGAACCTACGAGCAGTACTTC
TRBD1	TRBV7-8	.	TRBJ2-3	CASSTTGGAGADTQYF	TGTGCCAGCAGCACGACAGGGGGCGCAGGGGCAGATACGCAGTATTTT